The rows below give T cell receptor beta chains drawn from one sample of a study of blood T cells in healthy people across ages. TCRdb itself ran the 5' RACE reads through MiXCR, one entry per CDR3 protein. The repertoire includes under 2,000,000 distinct CDR3 sequences, around half of them detected once, and roughly 2% sits in the top ten. The material sequenced was blood. Every receptor here comes from a woman in her thirties or forties in good health. The CDR3 runs from the conserved cysteine through the conserved F or W. A D gene is named only where the DNA matches it firmly. Part of the rows lack a size; the others show once, few, many or a class for expanded clones.

j_call v_call clone_size d_call cdr3_nt cdr3_aa
TRBJ2-7 TRBV5-1 few NA TGCGCCAGCAGCGCCGATGTGGGGAGCTCCTACGAGCAGTACTTC CASSADVGSSYEQYF
TRBJ2-7 TRBV2 NA NA TGTGCCAGCAGTGAAGGGGTAGCGGCGCACTACGAGCAGTACTTC CASSEGVAAHYEQYF
TRBJ2-3 TRBV4-3 NA NA TGCGCCAGCAGTTCCGAATGGGGAACAGATACGCAGTATTTT CASSSEWGTDTQYF
TRBJ2-7 TRBV4-3 NA NA TGCGCCAGCAGCCAAGATGGGCAGGGGTTCTTCTACGAGCAGTACTTC CASSQDGQGFFYEQYF
TRBJ2-3 TRBV2 NA TRBD2 TGTGCCAGAAGTGAAGCGGGGTTAGGGACCACAGATACGCAGTATTTT CARSEAGLGTTDTQYF
TRBJ2-3 TRBV24-1 NA NA TGTGCCACCCAAGCACCGTTCGGCACAGATACGCAGTATTTT CATQAPFGTDTQYF
TRBJ1-2 TRBV3-1 NA NA TGTGCCAGCAGCCAAGATCTGAGCGTCCACTATGGCTACACCTTC CASSQDLSVHYGYTF
TRBJ2-1 TRBV7-2 many TRBD1 TGTGCCAGTAGCCGGGACAGGGGGAATAATGAGCAGTTCTTC CASSRDRGNNEQFF
TRBJ2-3 TRBV27 NA NA TGTGCCAGCAGTTTAACCCACCCTAGCACAGATACGCAGTATTTT CASSLTHPSTDTQYF
TRBJ1-2 TRBV9 NA TRBD1 TGTGCCAGCAGCGGAGACGGGACAGTCTATGGCTACACCTTC CASSGDGTVYGYTF